Following are 25 T cell receptor beta chains from one sample sequenced in a study of T cell responses to AZD1222 COVID-19 vaccine. Method: immunoSEQ multiplex PCR; TCRdb's copy keeps in-frame clones and lacks some. The repertoire holds about 110,000 clones, roughly 87% seen once, with about 5% in the top ten. Here the sequenced sample was peripheral blood, taken 28 days after the second AZD1222 dose. The receptors derive from an adult who received the AZD1222 COVID-19 vaccine.

V and J are TRBV6-6 and TRBJ1-6; TRBD1 agrees at 7 bases. This CDR3 contains 12 residues. Germline CDR1 is MNHNY and CDR2 is SVGAGI (reference sequence). J was trimmed by 6 bases and V by 11 bases; bases with no gene match: 4. The DNA for the CDR3 is TGTGCCGCTGGACAGGTTAATTCACCCCTCCACTTT. Its protein product is CAAGQVNSPLHF.

The V call is TRBV29-1, the J call TRBJ2-3, with 13 bases identical to TRBD2. Germline assignment: CDR1 SQVTM and CDR2 ANQGSEA. The CDR3 is 17 residues long. V was clipped by 7 bases and J by 2 bases; unmatched bases: 12. In DNA form, the CDR3 reads TGCAGCGCCAGACAAGGGACTAGCGGGGCCAACACAGATACGCAGTATTTT. Protein product: CSARQGTSGANTDTQYF.

The rearrangement links TRBV28 to TRBJ1-6, with TRBD1 matching over 7 bases. There are 17 residues in the CDR3. CDR1 and CDR2 from the germline V gene are MDHEN and SYDVKM. J was trimmed by 0 bases and V by 4 bases; bases with no gene match: 6. CDR3 sequence: CASSSKQGSSYNSPLHF. The CDR3 DNA reads TGTGCCAGCAGTTCAAAACAGGGGAGCTCCTATAATTCACCCCTCCACTTT. The variable domain in full, with the rest retrieved from reference TRBV28 and TRBJ1-6, is DVKVTQSSRYLVKRTGEKVFLECVQDMDHENMFWYRQDPGLGLRLIYFSYDVKMKEKGDIPEGYSVSREKKERFSLILESASTNQTSMYLCASSSKQGSSYNSPLHFGNGTRLTVT.

This sequence joins TRBV5-4 and TRBJ2-1; TRBD2 agrees at 10 bases. The V segment lost 1 base and the J segment 0 bases; nucleotides outside the gene matches: 4. The CDR3 runs 17 residues. CDR1 is SGHNT, CDR2 YYREEE, per germline (reference sequence). The CDR3 nucleotides read TGTGCCAGCAGCTTGAGCGGGGGGGCCTACTCCTACAATGAGCAGTTCTTC. Encoded protein: CASSLSGGAYSYNEQFF.

This chain links TRBV25-1 with TRBJ1-2; TRBD1 matches at 9 bases. With V trimmed by 4 bases and J by 8 bases, 5 bases remained unmatched. This CDR3 is 13 amino acids long. Germline-derived CDR1 and CDR2 are MGHDK and SYGVNS. The CDR3 loop reads CASSGTGDRGYTF. The CDR3 DNA follows: TGTGCCAGCAGTGGGACAGGGGATAGAGGCTACACCTTC.

The chain has TRBV5-1 and TRBJ1-1; D gene ambiguous. V lost 3 bases to trimming and J lost 11 bases, with 11 bases between them. Per germline, CDR1 SGHRS and CDR2 YFSETQ. The CDR3 loop spans 11 amino acids. The CDR3 DNA is TGCGCCAGCAGCTCCCCCCCGGGGGCTTTCTTT. It translates to CASSSPPGAFF.

The V gene is TRBV9, the J gene TRBJ2-1, with TRBD2 matching over 8 bases. The V gene's germline CDR1 is SGDLS and CDR2 YYNGEE. V shed 5 bases, J shed 5 bases, and the junction held 12 bases outside the gene matches. CDR3 length equals 16 residues. The CDR3 region has the DNA TGTGCCAGCAGTCCCCCTACTAGCGGAGGTAACAATGAGCAGTTCTTC. It encodes CASSPPTSGGNNEQFF. Combining the CDR3 with reference TRBV9 and TRBJ2-1 gives the whole variable domain DSGVTQTPKHLITATGQRVTLRCSPRSGDLSVYWYQQSLDQGLQFLIQYYNGEERAKGNILERFSAQQFPDLHSELNLSSLELGDSALYFCASSPPTSGGNNEQFFGPGTRLTVL.

V is TRBV7-9 and J is TRBJ2-7; 9 nucleotides align to TRBD1. The CDR3 runs 14 residues. J lost 4 bases, V lost 4 bases, and 5 bases had no gene match. In germline, CDR1 is SEHNR, CDR2 FQNEAQ (reference sequence). CDR3 sequence (DNA): TGTGCCAGCAGCTCAGGACAGGGGCGATACGAGCAGTACTTC. Residues: CASSSGQGRYEQYF. Variable domain in full (rest from reference TRBV7-9 and TRBJ2-7): DTGVSQNPRHKITKRGQNVTFRCDPISEHNRLYWYRQTLGQGPEFLTYFQNEAQLEKSRLLSDRFSAERPKGSFSTLEIQRTEQGDSAMYLCASSSGQGRYEQYFGPGTRLTVT.

The V gene is TRBV7-2, the J gene TRBJ1-6, with a weak D call TRBD1 (5 bases). Germline V gives CDR1 SGHTA, CDR2 FQGNSA. Trimming cost V 2 bases and J 6 bases, with 11 bases left between them. This CDR3 is 15 amino acids long. This CDR3 is CASSLSGQGNSPLHF. The CDR3 DNA follows: TGTGCCAGCAGCTTATCGGGGCAAGGTAATTCACCCCTCCACTTT.

The chain combines TRBV28 with TRBJ2-5; D might be TRBD2 (6 bases). This CDR3 is 12 amino acids long. CDR1 is MDHEN and CDR2 is SYDVKM in the germline V gene. V was pared by 8 bases and J by 9 bases, with 16 bases between. The CDR3, as DNA: TGTGCCAGCCTCCGTGGGCGCGGGGCCCAGTACTTC. Protein product: CASLRGRGAQYF. Full variable domain (outside the CDR3, taken from reference TRBV28 and TRBJ2-5): DVKVTQSSRYLVKRTGEKVFLECVQDMDHENMFWYRQDPGLGLRLIYFSYDVKMKEKGDIPEGYSVSREKKERFSLILESASTNQTSMYLCASLRGRGAQYFGPGTRLLVL.

The chain uses TRBV7-2 and TRBJ1-1, with unresolved D. The length of the CDR3 is 13 residues. Germline V CDR1 and CDR2: SGHTA, FQGNSA. Trimming removed 7 bases at V and 0 bases at J, with 9 bases between. CDR3 sequence reads: CASKGNMNTEAFF. In DNA, the CDR3 is TGTGCCAGCAAGGGAAACATGAACACTGAAGCTTTCTTT.

This clone showed up just once. The CDR3 loop is CASRARQVRNQPQHF. The CDR3 bases are TGTGCCAGCAGAGCCCGACAGGTACGCAATCAGCCCCAGCATTTT. This chain links TRBV6-4 with TRBJ1-5; the D gene is possibly TRBD1 (6 bases). Germline CDR1 is MRHNA and CDR2 is SNTAGT. The CDR3 length is 15 residues. V dropped 6 bases and J dropped 2 bases, with 14 bases sitting between them.

The chain links TRBV30 to TRBJ2-3; the D gene is possibly TRBD1 (6 bases). CDR1 is GTSNPN and CDR2 is SVGIG in the germline V gene (reference sequence). V was pared by 0 bases and J by 6 bases, with 13 bases between. The CDR3 has 14 amino acids. The CDR3: CAWSVWGRADTQYF. Here the CDR3 DNA reads TGTGCCTGGAGTGTTTGGGGGCGCGCCGATACGCAGTATTTT.

The genes are TRBV2 and TRBJ1-1; D remains ambiguous. V shed 2 bases and J shed 11 bases, with 15 bases lying between them. Germline V gene sequence: CDR1 SNHLY, CDR2 FYNNEI. This CDR3 is built from 13 residues. CDR3 loop: CASSEPGSILAFF. In DNA, the CDR3 is TGTGCCAGCAGTGAACCGGGGTCCATTCTGGCTTTCTTT.

The V and J genes are TRBV12-3 or TRBV12-4 and TRBJ2-3; tentatively, D is TRBD2 (5 bases). V lost 4 bases and J lost 4, with 9 bases in between. This CDR3 comprises 13 residues. CDR3 sequence (DNA): TGTGCCAGCAGTTGGGTCGGGGCAGATACGCAGTATTTT. This gives the protein CASSWVGADTQYF.

The DNA of the CDR3 is TGTGCCAGCAGAGGACTAGCGGGGGGCAAGAACTACGAGCAGTACTTC. Protein sequence: CASRGLAGGKNYEQYF. This sequence joins TRBV27 and TRBJ2-7, with 14 bases identical to TRBD2. The CDR3 runs to 16 residues. The trim removed 6 bases at V and 3 bases at J, leaving 7 bases unmatched. The germline V gene has CDR1 MNHEY and CDR2 SMNVEV (reference sequence).

The chain has TRBV7-9 and TRBJ1-2; D is perhaps TRBD1 (6 bases). CDR3 length: 15 amino acids. Germline V gene data show CDR1 as SEHNR and CDR2 as FQNEAQ (reference sequence). The ends were cut back, 0 bases at V and 2 bases at J, with 10 bases in the middle. The CDR3 here is CASSLAGTLNYGYTF. CDR3 bases: TGTGCCAGCAGCTTAGCGGGGACACTCAACTATGGCTACACCTTC. Full variable domain (missing parts from reference TRBV7-9 and TRBJ1-2): DTGVSQNPRHKITKRGQNVTFRCDPISEHNRLYWYRQTLGQGPEFLTYFQNEAQLEKSRLLSDRFSAERPKGSFSTLEIQRTEQGDSAMYLCASSLAGTLNYGYTFGSGTRLTVV.

The gene calls are TRBV7-6 and TRBJ2-5; no firm D call. Germline lookup yields CDR1 SGHVS and CDR2 FNYEAQ. Trimming pared 5 bases from V and 0 bases from J, leaving 10 bases between. The CDR3 consists of 14 residues. The CDR3 reads CASSVTADQETQYF. The CDR3 coding sequence is TGTGCCAGCAGCGTGACGGCGGACCAAGAGACCCAGTACTTC.

This clone was found once. The chain combines TRBV7-2 with TRBJ2-1; possibly TRBD2 for D (6 bases). There are 14 residues in the CDR3. Germline loops: CDR1 SGHTA, CDR2 FQGNSA. The ends were cut back, 5 bases at V and 7 bases at J, with 15 bases in the middle. CDR3 sequence: CASSPPGVRNEQFF. The CDR3 DNA sequence: TGTGCCAGCAGCCCTCCGGGAGTTCGGAATGAGCAGTTCTTC.

V gene TRBV19 combines with J gene TRBJ1-1; D not certain. This CDR3 has 13 residues. V was trimmed by 9 bases and J by 5 bases, leaving 16 bases between them. Looked up from germline, CDR1 is LNHDA and CDR2 is SQIVND (reference sequence). CDR3 bases: TGTGCCAGCCATGGGAGGGAGAGGACTGAAGCTTTCTTT. Its translation: CASHGRERTEAFF.

V gene TRBV27 combines with J gene TRBJ1-5; D gene unclear. In germline, CDR1 is MNHEY, CDR2 SMNVEV (reference sequence). Deletions cut 4 bases from V and 9 bases from J, with 13 bases between. This CDR3 spans 13 amino acids. This CDR3 reads CASSYGGPGPQHF. In DNA, the CDR3 is TGTGCCAGCAGTTATGGAGGTCCGGGGCCCCAGCATTTT.

The chain has TRBV11-2 and TRBJ1-3; D uncertain. The CDR3 spans 15 residues. The germline gives CDR1 SGHAT, CDR2 FQNNGV. The ends were cut back, 0 bases at V and 7 bases at J, with 13 bases in the middle. Here the CDR3 reads CASSLDLDWANTIYF. DNA for the CDR3: TGTGCCAGCAGCTTAGATCTAGACTGGGCGAACACCATATATTTT.

The chain employs TRBV29-1 and TRBJ1-2, with 8 bases matching TRBD1. Germline V gene sequence: CDR1 SQVTM, CDR2 ANQGSEA. J was trimmed by 7 bases and V by 4 bases; bases with no gene match: 2. The CDR3 has 11 residues. CDR3 DNA sequence: TGCAGCGTTGCGACAGGGGCTGGCTACACCTTC. Protein sequence: CSVATGAGYTF.

The rearrangement links TRBV6-5 to TRBJ1-5; 8 bases map to TRBD1. Germline loops: CDR1 MNHEY, CDR2 SVGAGI. The CDR3 has 14 amino acids. Trimming took 6 bases from V and 5 from J; bases not matched to a gene: 6. CDR3 loop: CASRDTGGHQPQHF. The CDR3 DNA sequence: TGTGCCAGCAGGGATACAGGGGGGCATCAGCCCCAGCATTTT.

The chain employs TRBV29-1 and TRBJ2-7; no clear D. The germline CDR1 and CDR2 sequences are SQVTM and ANQGSEA. Trimming left V 2 bases short and J 5 bases short, with 19 bases between. The CDR3 length is 15 residues. CDR3 DNA sequence: TGCAGCGTTGAAAAGGTTGGCAGTTTACCGAACGAGCAGTACTTC. Its protein is CSVEKVGSLPNEQYF.